This T cell receptor beta chain was identified in a study of cytomegalovirus exposure and HLA in healthy donors. Study-wide context: Unique TCRs numbering around 80 million, obtained from HLA-typed donors, made up an early data release. Study results and limitations: A later analysis found TCR association rates differed by HLA locus, highest for DRB1 and lowest for HLA-C. In a later analysis, several top co-occurrence clusters appeared linked to parvovirus B19, influenza, CMV and Epstein-Barr virus.

As concerns this clone: Its antigen is as yet unknown.

From germline, CDR1 is LGHNA and CDR2 YSLEER. CDR3 size: 16 residues. J was trimmed by 4 bases and V by 5 bases; bases with no gene match: 9. PCR used 60 Vbeta primers and 13 Jbeta primers. Repertoires were generated with immunoSEQ multiplex PCR, while TCRdb's copy carries only in-frame clones and drops some. The sample shows 120,000 or so clones, more than 65% of them seen only once. The V gene is TRBV4-3, the J gene TRBJ2-1, with TRBD2 matching over 9 bases. The source is a man aged 18 to 29 in good health and CMV-seronegative. The sample taken for sequencing was PBMCs. CDR3 loop: CASSASGVFSYNEQFF. The CDR3 DNA follows: TGCGCCAGCAGCGCTAGCGGGGTTTTCAGTTACAATGAGCAGTTCTTC.